The subject of this entry is one TCR beta chain. This specimen comes from a study of monozygotic twins with inflammatory bowel disease. TCRdb re-called the 5' RACE reads and gives one entry per CDR3 protein, without DNA. The table for this sample gives over 350,000 distinct CDR3 sequences. The CDR3 is made up of 15 amino acids. Germline values: CDR1 SGHTS, CDR2 YDEGEE. The sample taken for sequencing was blood. The clonotype originates from a human donor with ulcerative colitis or Crohn's disease, or a healthy co-twin of an affected twin (not recorded which). The chain employs TRBV5-8 and TRBJ2-3. CDR3 residues: CASSLSLGYTDTQYF.